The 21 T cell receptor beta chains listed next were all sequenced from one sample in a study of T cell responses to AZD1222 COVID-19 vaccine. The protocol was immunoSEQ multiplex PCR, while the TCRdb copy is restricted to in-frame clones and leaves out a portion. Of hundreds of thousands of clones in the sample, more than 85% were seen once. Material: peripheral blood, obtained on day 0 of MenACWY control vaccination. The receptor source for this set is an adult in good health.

CDR3 amino acids: CASSQDTLTNYGYTF. DNA for the CDR3: TGCGCCAGCAGCCAAGACACGCTAACCAACTATGGCTACACCTTC. The chain carries TRBV4-1 and TRBJ1-2, with D uncertain. The CDR3 runs to 15 residues. Between the trimmed V and J ends, which lost 0 bases and 2 bases, there was a span of 10 bases. The germline CDR1 and CDR2 sequences are MGHRA and YSYEKL.

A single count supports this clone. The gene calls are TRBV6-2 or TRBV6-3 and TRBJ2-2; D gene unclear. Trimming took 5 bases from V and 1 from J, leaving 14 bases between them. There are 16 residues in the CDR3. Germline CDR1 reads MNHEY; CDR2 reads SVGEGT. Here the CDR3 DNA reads TGTGCCAGCAGTCCCAGGTTCACATTGAACACCGGGGAGCTGTTTTTT. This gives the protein CASSPRFTLNTGELFF.

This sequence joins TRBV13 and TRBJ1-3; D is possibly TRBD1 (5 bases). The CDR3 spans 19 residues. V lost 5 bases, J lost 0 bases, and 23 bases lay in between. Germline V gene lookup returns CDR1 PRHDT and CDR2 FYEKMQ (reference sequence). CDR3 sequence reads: CASSARGTNSFLSGNTIYF. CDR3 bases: TGTGCCAGCAGCGCAAGAGGGACGAACTCCTTTCTCTCTGGAAACACCATATATTTT.

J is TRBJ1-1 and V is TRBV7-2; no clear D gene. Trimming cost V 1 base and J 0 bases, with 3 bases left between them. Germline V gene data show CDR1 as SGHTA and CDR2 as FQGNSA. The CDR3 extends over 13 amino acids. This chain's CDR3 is CASSLELNTEAFF. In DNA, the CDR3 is TGTGCCAGCAGCTTAGAGCTGAACACTGAAGCTTTCTTT. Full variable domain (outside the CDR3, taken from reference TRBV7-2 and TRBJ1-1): GAGVSQSPSNKVTEKGKDVELRCDPISGHTALYWYRQSLGQGLEFLIYFQGNSAPDKSGLPSDRFSAERTGGSVSTLTIQRTQQEDSAVYLCASSLELNTEAFFGQGTRLTVV.

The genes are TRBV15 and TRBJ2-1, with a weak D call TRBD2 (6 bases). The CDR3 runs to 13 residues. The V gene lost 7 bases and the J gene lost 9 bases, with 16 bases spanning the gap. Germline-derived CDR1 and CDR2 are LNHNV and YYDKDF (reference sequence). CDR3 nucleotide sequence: TGTGCCACCAAGGAGGGGCAGGTGGGTGAGCAGTTCTTC. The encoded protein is CATKEGQVGEQFF.

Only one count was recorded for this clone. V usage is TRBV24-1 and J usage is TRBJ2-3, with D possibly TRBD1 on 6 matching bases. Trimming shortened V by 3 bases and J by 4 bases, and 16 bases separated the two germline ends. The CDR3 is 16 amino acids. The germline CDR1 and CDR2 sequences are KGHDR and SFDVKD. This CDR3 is CATSDARGPNPDTQYF. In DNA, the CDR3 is TGTGCCACCAGTGATGCCAGGGGCCCAAATCCAGATACGCAGTATTTT.

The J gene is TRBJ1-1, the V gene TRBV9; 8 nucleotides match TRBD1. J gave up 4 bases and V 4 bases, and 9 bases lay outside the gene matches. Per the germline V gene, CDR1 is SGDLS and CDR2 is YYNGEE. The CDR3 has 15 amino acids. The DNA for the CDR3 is TGTGCCAGCAGCCCTAGACAGGGGAAAAGCACTGAAGCTTTCTTT. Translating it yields CASSPRQGKSTEAFF.

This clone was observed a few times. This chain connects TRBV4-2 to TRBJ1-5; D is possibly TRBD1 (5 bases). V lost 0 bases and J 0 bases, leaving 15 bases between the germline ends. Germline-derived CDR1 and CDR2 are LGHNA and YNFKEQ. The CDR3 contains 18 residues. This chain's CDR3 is CASSQEGAAHYSNQPQHF. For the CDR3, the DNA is TGTGCCAGCAGCCAAGAAGGGGCCGCACACTATAGCAATCAGCCCCAGCATTTT.

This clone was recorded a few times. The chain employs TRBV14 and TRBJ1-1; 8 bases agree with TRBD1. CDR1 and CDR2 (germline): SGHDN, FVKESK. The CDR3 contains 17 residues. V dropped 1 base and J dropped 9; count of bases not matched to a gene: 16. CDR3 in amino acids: CASSQVIPTGEGRKAFF. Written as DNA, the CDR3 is TGTGCCAGCAGCCAAGTTATCCCGACAGGGGAAGGACGGAAAGCTTTCTTT.

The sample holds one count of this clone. In DNA form, the CDR3 reads TGCGCCAGCAGCCAAGATTCAGGGGATGGCTACACCTTC. Its translation is CASSQDSGDGYTF. The V call is TRBV4-3, the J call TRBJ1-2; possibly TRBD1 for D (6 bases). V lost 0 bases and J lost 6, with 8 bases in between. The CDR3 has 13 amino acids. Germline V gives CDR1 LGHNA, CDR2 YSLEER.

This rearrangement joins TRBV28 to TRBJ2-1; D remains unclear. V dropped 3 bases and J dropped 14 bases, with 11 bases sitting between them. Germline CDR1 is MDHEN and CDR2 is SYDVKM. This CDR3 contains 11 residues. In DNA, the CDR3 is TGTGCCAGCAGTTTCCGTCAGTTTAAGTTCTTC. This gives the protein CASSFRQFKFF.

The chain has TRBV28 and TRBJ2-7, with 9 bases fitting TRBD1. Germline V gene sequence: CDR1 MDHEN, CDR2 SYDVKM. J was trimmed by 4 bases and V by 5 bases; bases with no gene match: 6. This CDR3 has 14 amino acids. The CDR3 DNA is TGTGCCAGCAGTACCGGGACAGGGACATACGAGCAGTACTTC. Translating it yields CASSTGTGTYEQYF.

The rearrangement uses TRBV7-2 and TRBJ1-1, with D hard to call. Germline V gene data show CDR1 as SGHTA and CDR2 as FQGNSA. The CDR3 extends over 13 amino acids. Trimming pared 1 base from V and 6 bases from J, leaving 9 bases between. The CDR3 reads CASSLVVVPEAFF. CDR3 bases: TGTGCCAGCAGCTTAGTAGTAGTCCCTGAAGCTTTCTTT.

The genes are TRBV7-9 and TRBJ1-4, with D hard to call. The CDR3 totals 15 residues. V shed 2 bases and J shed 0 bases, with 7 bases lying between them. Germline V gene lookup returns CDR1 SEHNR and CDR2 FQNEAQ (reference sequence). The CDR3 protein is CASSLSRATNEKLFF. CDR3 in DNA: TGTGCCAGCAGCTTATCTAGGGCAACTAATGAAAAACTGTTTTTT.

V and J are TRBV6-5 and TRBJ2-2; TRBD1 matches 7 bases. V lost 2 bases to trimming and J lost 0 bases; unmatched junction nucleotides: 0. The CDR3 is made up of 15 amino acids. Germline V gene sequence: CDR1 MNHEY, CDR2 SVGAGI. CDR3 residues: CASSYDRANTGELFF. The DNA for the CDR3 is TGTGCCAGCAGTTACGACAGGGCGAACACCGGGGAGCTGTTTTTT.

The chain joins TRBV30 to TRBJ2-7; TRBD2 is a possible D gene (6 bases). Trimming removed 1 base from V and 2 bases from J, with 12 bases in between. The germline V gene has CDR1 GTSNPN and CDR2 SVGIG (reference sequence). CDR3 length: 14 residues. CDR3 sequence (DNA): TGTGCCTGGAGTGATGGGAGGTTTCCCTACGAGCAGTACTTC. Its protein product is CAWSDGRFPYEQYF.

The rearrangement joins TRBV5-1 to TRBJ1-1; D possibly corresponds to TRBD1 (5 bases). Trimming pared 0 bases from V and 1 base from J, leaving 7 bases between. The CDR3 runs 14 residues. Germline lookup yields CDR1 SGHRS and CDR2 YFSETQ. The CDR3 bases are TGCGCCAGCAGCTTGGTCGGGGCGAACACTGAAGCTTTCTTT. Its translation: CASSLVGANTEAFF.

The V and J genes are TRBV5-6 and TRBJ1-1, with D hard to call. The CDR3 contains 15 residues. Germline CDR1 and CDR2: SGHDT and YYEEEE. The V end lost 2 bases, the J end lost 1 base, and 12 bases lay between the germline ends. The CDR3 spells CASSLVEVRNTEAFF. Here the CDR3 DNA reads TGTGCCAGCAGCTTAGTCGAGGTTCGGAACACTGAAGCTTTCTTT.

The CDR3 DNA is TGTGCCAGCACCTCCGGGGGGGGTGAAGCTTTCTTT. Protein: CASTSGGGEAFF. V usage is TRBV28 and J usage is TRBJ1-1; possible D gene TRBD1, 5 bases. From germline, CDR1 is MDHEN and CDR2 SYDVKM. V dropped 7 bases and J dropped 7 bases, with 13 bases sitting between them. CDR3 size: 12 residues.

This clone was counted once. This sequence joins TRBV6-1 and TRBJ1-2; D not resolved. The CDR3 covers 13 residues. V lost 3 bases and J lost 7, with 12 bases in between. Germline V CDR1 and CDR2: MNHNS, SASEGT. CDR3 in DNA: TGTGCCAGCAGTGATCGGGCAGGCGGTGGCTACACCTTC. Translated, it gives CASSDRAGGGYTF.

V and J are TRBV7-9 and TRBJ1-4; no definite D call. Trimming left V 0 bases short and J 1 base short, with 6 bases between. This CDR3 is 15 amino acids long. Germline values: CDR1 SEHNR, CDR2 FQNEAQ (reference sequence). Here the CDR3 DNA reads TGTGCCAGCAGCTTAGCCGGAGGAACTAATGAAAAACTGTTTTTT. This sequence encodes CASSLAGGTNEKLFF. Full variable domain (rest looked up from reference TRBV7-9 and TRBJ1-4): DTGVSQNPRHKITKRGQNVTFRCDPISEHNRLYWYRQTLGQGPEFLTYFQNEAQLEKSRLLSDRFSAERPKGSFSTLEIQRTEQGDSAMYLCASSLAGGTNEKLFFGSGTQLSVL.